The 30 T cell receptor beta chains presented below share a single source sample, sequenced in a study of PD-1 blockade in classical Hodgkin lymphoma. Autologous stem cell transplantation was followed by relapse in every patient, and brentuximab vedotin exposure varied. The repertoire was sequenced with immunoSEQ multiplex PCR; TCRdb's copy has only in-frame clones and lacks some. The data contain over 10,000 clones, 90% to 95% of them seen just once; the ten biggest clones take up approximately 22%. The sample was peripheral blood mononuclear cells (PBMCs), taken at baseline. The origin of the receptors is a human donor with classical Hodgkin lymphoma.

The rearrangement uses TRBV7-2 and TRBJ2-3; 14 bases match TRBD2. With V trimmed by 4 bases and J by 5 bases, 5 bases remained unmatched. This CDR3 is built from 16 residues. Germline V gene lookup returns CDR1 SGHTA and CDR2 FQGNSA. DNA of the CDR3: TGTGCCAGCAGCTCGCGGACTAGCGGGAGGATAGATACGCAGTATTTT. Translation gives CASSSRTSGRIDTQYF.

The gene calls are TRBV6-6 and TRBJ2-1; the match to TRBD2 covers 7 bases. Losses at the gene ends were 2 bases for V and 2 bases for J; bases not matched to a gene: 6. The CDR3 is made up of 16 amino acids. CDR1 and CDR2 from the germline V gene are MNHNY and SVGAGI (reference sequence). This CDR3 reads CASSYRASGPYNEQFF. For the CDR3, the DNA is TGTGCCAGCAGTTACCGAGCTAGCGGTCCCTACAATGAGCAGTTCTTC.

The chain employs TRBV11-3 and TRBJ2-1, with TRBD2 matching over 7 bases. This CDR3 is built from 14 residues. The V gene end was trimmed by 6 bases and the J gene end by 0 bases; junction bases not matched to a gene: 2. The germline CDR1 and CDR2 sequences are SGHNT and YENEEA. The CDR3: CASSGGDSYNEQFF. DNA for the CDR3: TGTGCCAGCAGTGGGGGGGACTCCTACAATGAGCAGTTCTTC.

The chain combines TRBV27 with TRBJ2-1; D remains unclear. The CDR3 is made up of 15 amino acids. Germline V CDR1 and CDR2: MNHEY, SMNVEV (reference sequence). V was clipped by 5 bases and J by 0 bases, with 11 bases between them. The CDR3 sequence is CASSDSLSSYNEQFF. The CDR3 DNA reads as TGTGCCAGCAGTGACTCGCTCAGCTCCTACAATGAGCAGTTCTTC.

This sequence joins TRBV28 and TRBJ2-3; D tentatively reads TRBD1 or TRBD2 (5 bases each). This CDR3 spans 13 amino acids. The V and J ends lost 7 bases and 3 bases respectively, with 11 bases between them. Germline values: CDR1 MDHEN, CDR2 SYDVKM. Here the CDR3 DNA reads TGTGCCAGCACTCGGGGCAGTACAGATACGCAGTATTTT. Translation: CASTRGSTDTQYF. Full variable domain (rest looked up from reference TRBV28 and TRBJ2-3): DVKVTQSSRYLVKRTGEKVFLECVQDMDHENMFWYRQDPGLGLRLIYFSYDVKMKEKGDIPEGYSVSREKKERFSLILESASTNQTSMYLCASTRGSTDTQYFGPGTRLTVL.

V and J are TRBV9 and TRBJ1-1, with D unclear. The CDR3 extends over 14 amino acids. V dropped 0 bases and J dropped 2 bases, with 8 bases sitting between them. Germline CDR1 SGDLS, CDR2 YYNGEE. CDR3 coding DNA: TGTGCCAGCAGCGTAGCTACAGATAACACTGAAGCTTTCTTT. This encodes CASSVATDNTEAFF.

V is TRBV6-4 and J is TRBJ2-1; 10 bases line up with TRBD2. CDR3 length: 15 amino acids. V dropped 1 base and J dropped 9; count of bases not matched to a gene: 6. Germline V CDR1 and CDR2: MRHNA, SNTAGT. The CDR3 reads CASSDYEREGSEQFF. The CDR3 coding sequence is TGTGCCAGCAGTGACTATGAGCGGGAGGGCTCTGAGCAGTTCTTC.

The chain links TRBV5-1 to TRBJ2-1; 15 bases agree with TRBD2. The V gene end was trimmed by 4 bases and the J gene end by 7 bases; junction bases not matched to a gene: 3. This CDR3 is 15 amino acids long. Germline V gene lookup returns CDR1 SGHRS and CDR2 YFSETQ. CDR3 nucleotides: TGCGCCAGCAGCGCGGGACTAGCGGGAGGTAATGAGCAGTTCTTC. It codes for CASSAGLAGGNEQFF.

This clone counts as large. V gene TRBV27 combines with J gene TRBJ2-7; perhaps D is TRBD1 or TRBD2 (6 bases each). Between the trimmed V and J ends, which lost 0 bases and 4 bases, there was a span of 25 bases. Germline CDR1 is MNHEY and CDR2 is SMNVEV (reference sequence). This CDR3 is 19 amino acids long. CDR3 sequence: CASSLSWWGGQGIAYEQYF. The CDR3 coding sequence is TGTGCCAGCAGTTTATCGTGGTGGGGAGGTCAGGGGATAGCATACGAGCAGTACTTC.

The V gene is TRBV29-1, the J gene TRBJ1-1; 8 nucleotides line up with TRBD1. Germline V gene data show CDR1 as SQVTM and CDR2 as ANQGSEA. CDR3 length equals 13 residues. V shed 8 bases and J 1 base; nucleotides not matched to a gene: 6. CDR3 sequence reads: CSSVQGANTEAFF. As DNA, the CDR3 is TGCAGCTCTGTCCAGGGGGCGAACACTGAAGCTTTCTTT.

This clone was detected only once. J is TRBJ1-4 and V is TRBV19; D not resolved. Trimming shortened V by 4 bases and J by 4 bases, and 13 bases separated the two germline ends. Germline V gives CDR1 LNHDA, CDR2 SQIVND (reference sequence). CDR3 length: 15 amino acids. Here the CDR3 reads CASSTHSNLNEKLFF. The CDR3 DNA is TGTGCCAGTAGTACCCACAGCAACCTTAATGAAAAACTGTTTTTT.

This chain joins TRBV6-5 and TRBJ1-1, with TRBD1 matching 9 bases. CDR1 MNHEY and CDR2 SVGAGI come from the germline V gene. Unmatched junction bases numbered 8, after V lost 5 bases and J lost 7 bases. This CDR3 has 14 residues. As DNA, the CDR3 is TGTGCCAGCAGTCCCGGACAGGGGCTATATGAAGCTTTCTTT. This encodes CASSPGQGLYEAFF.

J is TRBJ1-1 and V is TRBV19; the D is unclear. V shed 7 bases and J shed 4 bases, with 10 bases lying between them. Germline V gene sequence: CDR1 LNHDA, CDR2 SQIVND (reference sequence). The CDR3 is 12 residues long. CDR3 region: CASNIGGTEAFF. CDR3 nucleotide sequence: TGTGCCAGTAACATAGGAGGCACTGAAGCTTTCTTT.

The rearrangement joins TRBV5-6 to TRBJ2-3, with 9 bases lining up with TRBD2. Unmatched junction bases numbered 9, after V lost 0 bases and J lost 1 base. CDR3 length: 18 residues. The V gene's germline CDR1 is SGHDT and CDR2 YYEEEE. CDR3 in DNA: TGTGCCAGCAGCTTGGCTCTAGCGGGGTGGGGTGGCACAGATACGCAGTATTTT. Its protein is CASSLALAGWGGTDTQYF.

CDR3 DNA: TGCGCCAGCAGCTCGAATCAGGGTGGCCATTCACCCCTCCACTTT. It translates to CASSSNQGGHSPLHF. V is TRBV5-1 and J is TRBJ1-6; possible D gene TRBD1, 5 bases. Per germline, CDR1 SGHRS and CDR2 YFSETQ. With 3 bases removed from V and 8 bases from J, the gap between germline ends came to 15 bases. The CDR3 consists of 15 residues.

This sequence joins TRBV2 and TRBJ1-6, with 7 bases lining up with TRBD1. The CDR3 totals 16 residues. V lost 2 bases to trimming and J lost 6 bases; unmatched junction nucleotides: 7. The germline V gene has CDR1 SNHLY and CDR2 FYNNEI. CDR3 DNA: TGTGCCAGCAGTGAAAGGGGGCTTGGGATTAATTCACCCCTCCACTTT. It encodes CASSERGLGINSPLHF.

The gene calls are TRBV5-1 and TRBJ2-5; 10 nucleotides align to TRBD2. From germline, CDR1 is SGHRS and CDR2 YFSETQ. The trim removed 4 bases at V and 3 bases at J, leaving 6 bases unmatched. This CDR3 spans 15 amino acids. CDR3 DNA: TGCGCCAGCAGCCCTTATGGACTAGCGGAAGAGACCCAGTACTTC. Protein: CASSPYGLAEETQYF. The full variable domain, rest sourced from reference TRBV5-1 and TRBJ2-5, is KAGVTQTPRYLIKTRGQQVTLSCSPISGHRSVSWYQQTPGQGLQFLFEYFSETQRNKGNFPGRFSGRQFSNSRSEMNVSTLELGDSALYLCASSPYGLAEETQYFGPGTRLLVL.

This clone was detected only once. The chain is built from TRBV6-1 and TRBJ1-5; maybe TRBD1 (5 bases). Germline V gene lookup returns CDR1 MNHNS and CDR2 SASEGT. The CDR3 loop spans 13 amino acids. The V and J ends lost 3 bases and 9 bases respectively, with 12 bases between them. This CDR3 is CASSDAGPGPQHF. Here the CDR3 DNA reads TGTGCCAGCAGTGACGCGGGGCCGGGGCCCCAGCATTTT.

CDR3: CASSFILANVNEQFF. The CDR3 DNA sequence: TGTGCCAGCAGCTTTATCCTAGCCAACGTTAATGAGCAGTTCTTC. The chain joins TRBV5-4 to TRBJ2-1; a weak D match, TRBD2 (5 bases). CDR3 size: 15 residues. V shed 2 bases and J shed 7 bases, with 16 bases lying between them. Germline lookup yields CDR1 SGHNT and CDR2 YYREEE (reference sequence).

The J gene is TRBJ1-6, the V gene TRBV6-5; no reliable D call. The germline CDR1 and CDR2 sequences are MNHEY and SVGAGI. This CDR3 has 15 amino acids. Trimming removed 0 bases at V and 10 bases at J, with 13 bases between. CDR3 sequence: CASSYSDQKGSPLHF. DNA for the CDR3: TGTGCCAGCAGTTACTCGGACCAGAAAGGATCACCCCTCCACTTT.

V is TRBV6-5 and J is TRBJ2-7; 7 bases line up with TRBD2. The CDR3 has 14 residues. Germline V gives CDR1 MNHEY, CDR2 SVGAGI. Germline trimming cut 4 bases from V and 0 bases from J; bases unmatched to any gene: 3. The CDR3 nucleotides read TGTGCCAGCAGTTTCACTAGCGCCTCCTACGAGCAGTACTTC. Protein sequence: CASSFTSASYEQYF.

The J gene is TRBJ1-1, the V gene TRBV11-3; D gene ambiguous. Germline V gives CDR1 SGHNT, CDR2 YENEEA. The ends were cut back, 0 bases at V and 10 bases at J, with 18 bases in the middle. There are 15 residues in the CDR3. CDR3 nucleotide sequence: TGTGCCAGCAGCTTAGATAGGTTCGGTCGTCTTGTAGCTTTCTTT. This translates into CASSLDRFGRLVAFF.

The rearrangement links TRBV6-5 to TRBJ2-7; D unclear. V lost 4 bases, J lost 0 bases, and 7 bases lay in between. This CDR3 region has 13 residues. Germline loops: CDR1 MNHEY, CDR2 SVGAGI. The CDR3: CASSLGSSYEQYF. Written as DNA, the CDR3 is TGTGCCAGCAGTTTGGGTAGCTCCTACGAGCAGTACTTC.

The CDR3 sequence is CASIGGFNYEQYF. In DNA, the CDR3 is TGTGCCAGCATTGGGGGATTTAACTACGAGCAGTACTTC. The chain joins TRBV2 to TRBJ2-7; D is possibly TRBD1 or TRBD2 (5 bases each). CDR1 SNHLY and CDR2 FYNNEI come from the germline V gene. This CDR3 is built from 13 residues. Deletions cut 7 bases from V and 3 bases from J, with 13 bases between.

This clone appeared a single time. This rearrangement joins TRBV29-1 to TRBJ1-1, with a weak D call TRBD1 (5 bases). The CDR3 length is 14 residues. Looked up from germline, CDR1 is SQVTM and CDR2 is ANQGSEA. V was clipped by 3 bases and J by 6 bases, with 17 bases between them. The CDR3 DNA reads TGCAGCGTTGATTTCGGCCTGGGGGTGGCTGAAGCTTTCTTT. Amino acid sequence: CSVDFGLGVAEAFF.

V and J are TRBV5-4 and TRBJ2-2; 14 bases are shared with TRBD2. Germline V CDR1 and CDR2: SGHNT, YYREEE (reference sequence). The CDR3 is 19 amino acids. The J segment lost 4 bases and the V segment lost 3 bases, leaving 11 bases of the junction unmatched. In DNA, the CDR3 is TGTGCCAGCAGCTACGGACTAGCGGGAGGCCTCTTAGTCACCGGGGAGCTGTTTTTT. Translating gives CASSYGLAGGLLVTGELFF.

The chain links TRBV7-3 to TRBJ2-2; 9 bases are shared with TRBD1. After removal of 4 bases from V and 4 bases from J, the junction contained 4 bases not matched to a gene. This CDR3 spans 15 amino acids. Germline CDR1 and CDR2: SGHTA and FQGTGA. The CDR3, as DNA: TGTGCCAGCAGCTCAACGGGACAGGGCACCGGGGAGCTGTTTTTT. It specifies CASSSTGQGTGELFF.

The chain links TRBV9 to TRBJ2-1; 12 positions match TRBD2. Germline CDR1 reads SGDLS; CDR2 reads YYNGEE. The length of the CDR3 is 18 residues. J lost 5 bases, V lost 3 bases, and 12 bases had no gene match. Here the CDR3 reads CASSAWGLAGTFDNEQFF. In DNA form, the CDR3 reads TGTGCCAGCAGCGCCTGGGGACTAGCGGGCACCTTCGACAATGAGCAGTTCTTC.

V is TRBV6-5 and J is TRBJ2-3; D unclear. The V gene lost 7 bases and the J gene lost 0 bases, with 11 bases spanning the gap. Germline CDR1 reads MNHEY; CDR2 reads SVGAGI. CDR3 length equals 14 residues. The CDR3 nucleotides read TGTGCCAGCAAGGTTTCATTTAGCACAGATACGCAGTATTTT. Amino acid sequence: CASKVSFSTDTQYF.

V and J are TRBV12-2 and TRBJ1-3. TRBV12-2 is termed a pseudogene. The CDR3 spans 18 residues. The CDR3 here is CASRFGAILGNSGNTIYF. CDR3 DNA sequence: TGTGCAAGTCGCTTTGGTGCGATACTAGGGAACTCTGGAAACACCATATATTTT.